This T cell receptor beta chain was identified in a study of identical twins. This clonotype turned up a few times. Its specificity is not known. Study findings and constraints: The study found that models underestimated out-of-frame TCR alpha sharing in monozygotic twins. With abundant cord blood beta clonotypes, insertions were fewer; memory repertoires showed no such pattern. Alpha sequences that were out-of-frame and twin-shared showed an excess of low generation probability.

The germline gives CDR1 SGHRS, CDR2 YFSETQ. Trimming cost V 4 bases and J 9 bases; bases outside gene matches: 10. The CDR3 runs to 15 residues. Each donor was a healthy Caucasian. TCRdb fed the 5' RACE reads into MiXCR, producing one record per CDR3 protein. Of 200,000 to 250,000 distinct CDR3 sequences listed, about 7.5% are singletons. The same data also went into a second study, on yellow fever vaccine responses in identical twins.

This clonotype originated in a woman aged 18-30 years in good health. The chain employs TRBV5-1 and TRBJ1-6; 7 bases map to TRBD1. The sample taken for sequencing was memory (CD45RO+) T cells sorted from blood. The CDR3 protein is CASSPGDREVSPLHF. The CDR3 DNA follows: TGCGCCAGCAGCCCCGGTGACAGGGAGGTTTCACCCCTCCACTTT.